Described below is a single TCR beta chain sequence and its context. The clone's antigen remains unknown. From each donor, an approximately 2.5 ml peripheral blood sample was drawn into PAXgene tubes and stored at -80 degrees C. Without any T cell sorting, total RNA was extracted from whole blood using the PAXgene blood miRNA kit on an automated QIAcube. Deep TCRalpha and TCRbeta repertoire profiling with unique molecular barcoding was performed on peripheral blood of monozygotic twin pairs concordant or discordant for inflammatory bowel disease. For every twin pair, smoking habits were documented, and each individual was categorised as a current, former or never smoker. Library method: 5' RACE. The input for every TCR library was approximately 3,500 ng of total RNA. For each sample, cDNA synthesis was carried out in eight separate reactions using SMARTScribe reverse transcriptase. During cDNA synthesis, template switching introduced unique molecular identifiers that contained a 6-nucleotide sample barcode. Amplification of TCRalpha and TCRbeta cDNA involved two nested PCRs of roughly 16 and 10 cycles, and each PCR was followed by bead purification. Before amplification, the cDNA was treated with uracil DNA-glycosylase and purified using the QIAquick PCR purification kit. The second PCR added Illumina TruSeq-compatible adapters along with sample-specific barcodes. TapeStation and Qubit were used to check library quality and concentration, and 5 to 6.5 ng of each library was pooled. The pooled libraries were sequenced with 2 x 100 bp reads and custom sequencing primers on an Illumina HiSeq2500 single-index Rapid Run. In the source study's methods: PCR and sequencing errors were corrected by UMI-based consensus assembly using MiGEC version 1.2.6. MiXCR version 2.1.1 handled V(D)J alignment, clonotype assembly and CDR3 extraction. To normalise gene usage, clonotype sharing and MAIT/NKT TCR abundance, the top 1000, 10 000 and 20 000 clonotypes in each sample were analysed. Diversity was computed as the inverse Simpson index with the vegan R package after downsampling to 27 000 UMIs. Statistical testing used paired Mann-Whitney U tests on the discordant twin pairs and applied Benjamini-Hochberg correction for multiple testing. Through TCRdb reprocessing, the reads give one entry per CDR3 protein sequence; DNA is omitted. The V and J calls and clone size are TCRdb's, not the authors'. This specimen's table enumerates approximately 340,000 distinct CDR3 sequences. The ten largest clones take up around 2% of the sample.

This sample stems from a study of monozygotic twins with inflammatory bowel disease (dated by TCRdb to the late 2010s). Background on the whole study: A total of about 28 monozygotic twin pairs were included in the full study, comprising nine German pairs (four IBD-concordant, five IBD-discordant) and 19 IBD-discordant Danish pairs. The search for disease-associated traits relied mainly on comparing IBD patients with their genetically identical healthy co-twins within discordant pairs. Each individual had, on average, about 151 000 unique TCRalpha sequences and 181 000 unique TCRbeta sequences available for analysis. What the work shows at the level of the full study, not this receptor alone: Because patients received different immunosuppressive treatments, the repertoires may have picked up extra background noise and variability between individuals. Measured by the inverse Simpson index, TCRbeta repertoire diversity was lower in IBD patients than in their healthy co-twins. Repertoire similarity did not differ between concordant and discordant twins, possibly due to limited statistical power. No single strong signal or clonotype linked to IBD turned up in the results, so the idea that one exists was not supported. The analysis was unable to tell apart different T cell subtypes. IBD patients shared fewer clonotypes with other individuals than healthy twins did, most markedly in patients showing signs of disease activity.

Reading the germline V gene (reference sequence) gives CDR1 MNHEY and CDR2 SMNVEV. The cysteine opens and the phenylalanine closes a CDR3 of 15 amino acids. DNA is not recorded here. The specimen was blood. The rearranged segments are TRBV27 and TRBJ2-7. This TCR was sampled from a human donor with ulcerative colitis or Crohn's disease, or a healthy co-twin of an affected twin (not recorded which). CDR3 reads: CASSFGPNPILEQYF.